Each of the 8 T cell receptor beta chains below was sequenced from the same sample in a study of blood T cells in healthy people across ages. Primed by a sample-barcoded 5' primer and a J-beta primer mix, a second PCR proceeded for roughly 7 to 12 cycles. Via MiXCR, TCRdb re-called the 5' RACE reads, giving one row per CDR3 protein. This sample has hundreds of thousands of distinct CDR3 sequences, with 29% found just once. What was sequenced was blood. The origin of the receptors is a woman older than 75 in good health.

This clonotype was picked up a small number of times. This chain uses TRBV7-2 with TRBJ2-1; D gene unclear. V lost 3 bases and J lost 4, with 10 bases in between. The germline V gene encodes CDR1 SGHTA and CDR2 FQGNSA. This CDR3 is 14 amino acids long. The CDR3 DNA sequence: TGTGCCAGCAGCTTCCCGGGCCGATACAATGAGCAGTTCTTC. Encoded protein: CASSFPGRYNEQFF.

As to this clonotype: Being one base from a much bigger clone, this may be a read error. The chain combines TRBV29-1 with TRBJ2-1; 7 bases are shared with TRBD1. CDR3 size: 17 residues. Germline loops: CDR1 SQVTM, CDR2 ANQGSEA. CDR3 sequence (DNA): TGCAGCGTTGAAGATCTAGGACAGGCAAGCTCCTGCAATGAGCAGTTCTTC. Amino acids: CSVEDLGQASSCNEQFF.

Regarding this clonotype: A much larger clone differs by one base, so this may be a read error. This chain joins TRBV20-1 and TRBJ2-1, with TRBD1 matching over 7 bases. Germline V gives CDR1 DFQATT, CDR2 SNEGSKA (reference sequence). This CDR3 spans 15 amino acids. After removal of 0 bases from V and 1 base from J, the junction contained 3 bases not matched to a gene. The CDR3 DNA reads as TGCAGTGCTAGAGATAGGGGGCAGTCCTACAATGAGCAGTTCTTC. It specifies CSARDRGQSYNEQFF.

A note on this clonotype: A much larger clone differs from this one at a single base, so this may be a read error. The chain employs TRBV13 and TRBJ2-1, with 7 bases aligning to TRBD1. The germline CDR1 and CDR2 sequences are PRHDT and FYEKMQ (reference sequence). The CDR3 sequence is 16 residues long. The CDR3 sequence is CASSFLQGSSYNEQVF. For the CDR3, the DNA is TGTGCCAGCAGCTTCTTACAGGGGAGCTCCTACAATGAGCAGGTCTTC.

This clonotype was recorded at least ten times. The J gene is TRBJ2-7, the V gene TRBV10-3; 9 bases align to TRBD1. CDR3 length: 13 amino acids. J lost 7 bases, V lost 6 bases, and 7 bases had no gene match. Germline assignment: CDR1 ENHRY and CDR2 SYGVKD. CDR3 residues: CAIRRDRAGEQYF. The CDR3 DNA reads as TGTGCCATCAGGCGGGACAGGGCTGGGGAGCAGTACTTC.

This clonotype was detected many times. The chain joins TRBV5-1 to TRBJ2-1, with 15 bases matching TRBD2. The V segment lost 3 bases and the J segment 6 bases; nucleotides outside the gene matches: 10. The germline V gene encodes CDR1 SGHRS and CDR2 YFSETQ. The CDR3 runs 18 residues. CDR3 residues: CASSYGLAGGPVGNEQFF. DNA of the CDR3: TGCGCCAGCAGCTACGGACTAGCGGGGGGGCCGGTGGGCAATGAGCAGTTCTTC.

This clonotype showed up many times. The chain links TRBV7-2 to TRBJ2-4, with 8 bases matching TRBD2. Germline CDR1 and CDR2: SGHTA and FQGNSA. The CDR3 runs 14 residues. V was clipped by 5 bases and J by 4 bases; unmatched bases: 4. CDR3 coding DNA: TGTGCCAGCAGCGGCGGGGGGTCTAAAAACATTCAGTACTTC. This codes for CASSGGGSKNIQYF.

In DNA form, the CDR3 reads TGTGCCAGCAGGGGGGACAGGGAGCTCACTGAAGCTTTCTTT. Its protein product is CASRGDRELTEAFF. The gene calls are TRBV2 and TRBJ1-1; TRBD1 matches at 9 bases. Unmatched junction bases numbered 6, after V lost 6 bases and J lost 4 bases. Germline CDR1 is SNHLY and CDR2 is FYNNEI. There are 14 residues in the CDR3.